Below, one T cell receptor beta chain is given with its context. What it binds is not known. Isolation recovered at least 6.5 million PBMCs from every sample. A J-beta primer mix and a sample-barcoded 5' primer were used in a second PCR of roughly 7 to 12 cycles. Tagging of each cDNA molecule was performed by a template-switch adaptor with 12 random nucleotides. TCRdb called the 5' RACE reads again in MiXCR, with one record for every CDR3 protein. The table includes about 1.8 million distinct CDR3 sequences, roughly 49% detected once. These data come from a study of blood T cells in healthy people across ages. Notes on the study in general: Among long-lived donors, naive CD4+ cells were more numerous and diversity higher than in aged donors.

CDR1 is SNHLY, CDR2 FYNNEI, per germline. The CDR3 has 11 residues. The V end was cut by 6 bases, the J end by 8 bases, with 8 bases between. The clonotype comes from a woman aged 40 to 50 in good health. The sequenced material came from blood. V gene TRBV2 combines with J gene TRBJ2-1, with D uncertain. CDR3 residues: CASRKIDEQFF. The CDR3 DNA is TGTGCCAGCAGGAAGATCGATGAGCAGTTCTTC.